The T cell receptor (beta chain) under discussion was sequenced for a study of OX40 agonist ivuxolimab in advanced cancers. Across the study: A mean age of approximately 60 years, range 23 to 79, was recorded, and 70% to 85% were male.

Profiled with immunoSEQ multiplex PCR; TCRdb holds only in-frame clones, not every one. This sample yields more than 45,000 clones, of which 82% are seen a single time; roughly 3.7% belongs to the top ten. As concerns this clone: As yet, its antigen is unknown.

V lost 4 bases to trimming and J lost 1 base, with 15 bases between them. Germline lookup yields CDR1 LGHNA and CDR2 YNFKEQ. This CDR3 comprises 16 residues. General study results and limits: Low levels of normalized T-cell clonal expansion also appeared in some nonresponders.

The specimen comprised CD4+ or CD8+ T cells sorted from blood, sampled in a trial of the OX40 agonist ivuxolimab. The receptor's source is an adult with an advanced solid tumor such as melanoma, head and neck, liver or kidney cancer. The chain joins TRBV4-2 to TRBJ2-3; tentative D call: TRBD2 (5 bases). The CDR3 nucleotides are TGTGCCAGCAGCCTCCTAGCCCTCGACGGCACAGATACGCAGTATTTT. Its protein is CASSLLALDGTDTQYF.